The 30 T cell receptor beta chains below come from one sample, sequenced in a study of cytomegalovirus exposure and HLA in healthy donors. The PCR employed 60 Vbeta primers together with 13 Jbeta primers. Here immunoSEQ multiplex PCR was the method, and the copy in TCRdb shows in-frame clones only, minus some. The sample includes about 280,000 clones, approximately 90% of them seen just once. Sequencing input: PBMCs. All receptors come from a young woman in good health and CMV-seronegative.

V is TRBV5-8 and J is TRBJ1-4; maybe TRBD1 (5 bases). With 0 bases removed from V and 12 bases from J, the gap between germline ends came to 24 bases. This CDR3 is built from 17 residues. CDR1 is SGHTS, CDR2 YDEGEE, per germline. The CDR3 nucleotides are TGTGCCAGCAGCTTGGGGATTTGGGGCACAGCAACGGCTCAACTGTTTTTT. Translated: CASSLGIWGTATAQLFF. The whole variable domain, remainder taken from reference TRBV5-8 and TRBJ1-4, is EAGVTQSPTHLIKTRGQQATLRCSPISGHTSVYWYQQALGLGLQFLLWYDEGEERNRGNFPPRFSGRQFPNYSSELNVNALELEDSALYLCASSLGIWGTATAQLFFGSGTQLSVL.

The rearrangement joins TRBV25-1 to TRBJ2-1; unclear D gene. This CDR3 is built from 15 residues. V lost 2 bases to trimming and J lost 9 bases, with 17 bases between them. Germline values: CDR1 MGHDK, CDR2 SYGVNS. The CDR3 sequence: CASSESLPTIGEQFF. As DNA, the CDR3 is TGTGCCAGCAGTGAAAGCCTACCAACTATCGGTGAGCAGTTCTTC.

The chain employs TRBV9 and TRBJ2-3, with D tentatively TRBD2 (5 bases). From germline, CDR1 is SGDLS and CDR2 YYNGEE. Between the trimmed V and J ends, which lost 1 base and 4 bases, there was a span of 7 bases. This CDR3 has 13 residues. In DNA, the CDR3 is TGTGCCAGCAGCGTACCTAGCTCAGATACGCAGTATTTT. Its translation is CASSVPSSDTQYF. The full variable domain, rest sourced from reference TRBV9 and TRBJ2-3, is DSGVTQTPKHLITATGQRVTLRCSPRSGDLSVYWYQQSLDQGLQFLIQYYNGEERAKGNILERFSAQQFPDLHSELNLSSLELGDSALYFCASSVPSSDTQYFGPGTRLTVL.

The chain joins TRBV6-1 to TRBJ2-3, with 11 bases aligning to TRBD2. V was clipped by 2 bases and J by 3 bases; unmatched bases: 13. The CDR3 runs to 19 residues. The germline V gene encodes CDR1 MNHNS and CDR2 SASEGT. CDR3 nucleotide sequence: TGTGCCAGCAGTGAAAGCCGTTGGTGGATAGCGGGGGGGACAGATACGCAGTATTTT. It specifies CASSESRWWIAGGTDTQYF.

The CDR3 coding sequence is TGCAGCGCCGGACAGGCGGATGAAAAACTGTTTTTT. Protein: CSAGQADEKLFF. The gene calls are TRBV29-1 and TRBJ1-4; TRBD1 agrees at 7 bases. The CDR3 extends over 12 amino acids. Looked up from germline, CDR1 is SQVTM and CDR2 is ANQGSEA. Trimming took 7 bases from V and 6 from J; bases not matched to a gene: 5.

Concerning this clone: This sample also contains other DNA sequences that code for the same CDR3. This chain links TRBV6-6 with TRBJ2-7; D ambiguous. The V end lost 6 bases, the J end lost 1 base, and 4 bases lay between the germline ends. The CDR3 runs 11 residues. Germline loops: CDR1 MNHNY, CDR2 SVGAGI (reference sequence). CDR3 amino acids: CASSPSYEQYF. The CDR3 DNA sequence: TGTGCCAGCAGCCCTTCCTACGAGCAGTACTTC.

J is TRBJ2-3 and V is TRBV5-1; 10 bases are shared with TRBD1. The germline CDR1 and CDR2 sequences are SGHRS and YFSETQ. The CDR3 totals 15 residues. V dropped 2 bases and J dropped 1; count of bases not matched to a gene: 1. This chain's CDR3 is CASSFGQGGTDTQYF. CDR3 coding DNA: TGCGCCAGCAGCTTCGGACAGGGGGGCACAGATACGCAGTATTTT.

The J gene is TRBJ2-7, the V gene TRBV14; D call uncertain. Germline V lookup: CDR1 SGHDN, CDR2 FVKESK. This CDR3 is built from 15 residues. V shed 1 base and J shed 3 bases, with 13 bases lying between them. CDR3 amino acids: CASSQGQFPLYEQYF. In DNA form, the CDR3 reads TGTGCCAGCAGCCAAGGGCAGTTTCCCCTCTACGAGCAGTACTTC.

The rearrangement joins TRBV5-1 to TRBJ1-2, with 7 positions matching TRBD1. V shed 4 bases and J 1 base; nucleotides not matched to a gene: 7. The CDR3 totals 15 residues. Germline V lookup: CDR1 SGHRS, CDR2 YFSETQ. The CDR3 nucleotides read TGCGCCAGCAGCCCGTTGACAGGGTTTAACTATGGCTACACCTTC. It yields the protein CASSPLTGFNYGYTF.

This rearrangement joins TRBV29-1 to TRBJ1-2; no reliable D call. Germline lookup yields CDR1 SQVTM and CDR2 ANQGSEA. Trimming pared 4 bases from V and 6 bases from J, leaving 9 bases between. The CDR3 has 11 residues. This CDR3 reads CSVVSSDGYTF. CDR3 DNA sequence: TGCAGCGTTGTATCTTCCGATGGCTACACCTTC.

This clone was detected only a few times. The genes are TRBV27 and TRBJ1-1, with D unresolved. CDR1 is MNHEY and CDR2 is SMNVEV in the germline V gene (reference sequence). V dropped 6 bases and J dropped 0 bases, with 8 bases sitting between them. The CDR3 spans 13 residues. CDR3 bases: TGTGCCAGCAGGTCCCTACTGAACACTGAAGCTTTCTTT. As protein: CASRSLLNTEAFF.

Concerning this clone: Mismatch with germline at one junction end may stem from a read error. V gene TRBV5-5 combines with J gene TRBJ2-7, with 14 bases matching TRBD2. This CDR3 is built from 13 residues. CDR1 and CDR2 (germline): SGHKS, YYEKEE (reference sequence). CDR3: CASSSLEGLAGGF. The CDR3 DNA is TGTGCCAGCAGCTCCCTAGAAGGACTAGCGGGGGGCTTC.

V and J are TRBV5-4 and TRBJ1-2; D gene ambiguous. V lost 2 bases, J lost 5 bases, and 16 bases lay in between. The CDR3 contains 15 residues. Germline CDR1 reads SGHNT; CDR2 reads YYREEE (reference sequence). The CDR3 DNA reads TGTGCCAGCAGCTTCCATGGGTCCGGGTTTTATGGCTACACCTTC. This encodes CASSFHGSGFYGYTF.

The chain is built from TRBV15 and TRBJ2-7, with D perhaps matching TRBD2 (6 bases). The CDR3 consists of 14 residues. Trimming removed 3 bases from V and 4 bases from J, with 13 bases in between. CDR1 is LNHNV, CDR2 YYDKDF, per germline (reference sequence). The CDR3 sequence: CATSSEGTRYEQYF. CDR3 bases: TGTGCCACCAGCAGCGAAGGGACTCGGTACGAGCAGTACTTC.

The rearrangement uses TRBV5-6 and TRBJ2-7; 7 nucleotides line up with TRBD2. Germline trimming cut 5 bases from V and 5 bases from J; bases unmatched to any gene: 4. Germline assignment: CDR1 SGHDT and CDR2 YYEEEE. CDR3 size: 12 residues. The chain's CDR3 is CASRRGLNEQYF. The CDR3 bases are TGTGCCAGCAGGCGGGGGTTGAACGAGCAGTACTTC.

The V and J genes are TRBV30 and TRBJ1-5; D might be TRBD1 (6 bases). This CDR3 is built from 13 residues. Per germline, CDR1 GTSNPN and CDR2 SVGIG (reference sequence). The CDR3 region has the DNA TGTGCTTCACAGGGAGAGTCGAATCAGCCCCAGCATTTT. Residues: CASQGESNQPQHF.

V gene TRBV7-9 combines with J gene TRBJ2-3, with D maybe TRBD1 (6 bases). The V gene lost 5 bases and the J gene lost 0 bases, with 9 bases spanning the gap. The CDR3 covers 14 residues. Germline CDR1 SEHNR, CDR2 FQNEAQ (reference sequence). Here the CDR3 DNA reads TGTGCCAGCAGCGTCGACAGGAGCACAGATACGCAGTATTTT. It specifies CASSVDRSTDTQYF.

Details on this clone: The junction and the germline gene differ at one end; a read error may be behind it. The chain employs TRBV13 and TRBJ1-2; a weak D match, TRBD1 (5 bases). From germline, CDR1 is PRHDT and CDR2 FYEKMQ (reference sequence). CDR3 length: 16 residues. This CDR3 is CASSYLGWQGNYDYTF. CDR3 DNA: TGTGCCAGCAGCTACCTCGGGTGGCAGGGCAACTATGACTACACCTTC.

The rearrangement uses TRBV7-9 and TRBJ2-5; 10 bases agree with TRBD2. Trimming took 4 bases from V and 6 from J; bases not matched to a gene: 5. Germline V gene lookup returns CDR1 SEHNR and CDR2 FQNEAQ (reference sequence). The CDR3 runs to 14 residues. CDR3 DNA sequence: TGTGCCAGCAGCTCATTAGCGGGGGGAAAGACCCAGTACTTC. It translates to CASSSLAGGKTQYF.

J is TRBJ1-2 and V is TRBV6-1; 7 bases align to TRBD1. CDR1 MNHNS and CDR2 SASEGT come from the germline V gene. V was clipped by 5 bases and J by 4 bases; unmatched bases: 7. The CDR3 extends over 14 amino acids. Here the CDR3 reads CASSPNRGGYGYTF. The CDR3 nucleotides are TGTGCCAGCAGTCCGAACAGGGGAGGCTATGGCTACACCTTC.

The chain has TRBV2 and TRBJ1-1, with 7 bases that match TRBD1. This CDR3 has 14 amino acids. V lost 6 bases to trimming and J lost 4 bases; unmatched junction nucleotides: 8. The germline CDR1 and CDR2 sequences are SNHLY and FYNNEI. The CDR3 sequence: CASRGQARGTEAFF. The DNA of the CDR3 is TGTGCCAGCAGAGGACAGGCCAGGGGCACTGAAGCTTTCTTT.

The chain has TRBV5-4 and TRBJ2-3; D is possibly TRBD2 (7 bases). Trimming removed 0 bases at V and 0 bases at J, with 17 bases between. Looked up from germline, CDR1 is SGHNT and CDR2 is YYREEE (reference sequence). The CDR3 sequence is 18 residues long. The CDR3 coding sequence is TGTGCCAGCAGCTTGGTCGGGCGGGGGCCGTCTAGCACAGATACGCAGTATTTT. This codes for CASSLVGRGPSSTDTQYF.

The CDR3 bases are TGTGCCAGCAGTTTGGGACGCTGGACAGGAAGGGAGCAGTTCTTC. Protein sequence: CASSLGRWTGREQFF. V is TRBV27 and J is TRBJ2-1; 7 bases are shared with TRBD1. From germline, CDR1 is MNHEY and CDR2 SMNVEV (reference sequence). With V trimmed by 3 bases and J by 10 bases, 12 bases remained unmatched. This CDR3 contains 15 residues.

The count of this clone is one. The V call is TRBV5-6, the J call TRBJ2-7; TRBD1 is a possible D gene (6 bases). Germline CDR1 SGHDT, CDR2 YYEEEE. This CDR3 region has 16 residues. The V gene lost 0 bases and the J gene lost 1 base, with 14 bases spanning the gap. The CDR3 DNA sequence: TGTGCCAGCAGCTTGGTCCCAGGGGATGGATCCTACGAGCAGTACTTC. Translation: CASSLVPGDGSYEQYF.

The rearrangement uses TRBV13 and TRBJ2-5; 12 nucleotides agree with TRBD2. With V trimmed by 4 bases and J by 1 base, 10 bases remained unmatched. The CDR3 has 18 residues. Germline CDR1 is PRHDT and CDR2 is FYEKMQ (reference sequence). The CDR3, as DNA: TGTGCCAGCAGCTCGCAGGTTGGACTAGCGGGGAGCCAAGAGACCCAGTACTTC. Translating it yields CASSSQVGLAGSQETQYF.

CDR3 in amino acids: CASRANRVGDEKLFF. The DNA for the CDR3 is TGTGCCAGCAGGGCTAACAGGGTGGGTGATGAAAAACTGTTTTTT. The chain is built from TRBV2 and TRBJ1-4; a possible D gene is TRBD1 (6 bases). This CDR3 is built from 15 residues. Trimming left V 6 bases short and J 6 bases short, with 17 bases between. Germline lookup yields CDR1 SNHLY and CDR2 FYNNEI.

The rearrangement joins TRBV5-1 to TRBJ1-6; 7 bases line up with TRBD1. The length of the CDR3 is 15 residues. The ends lost 5 bases at V and 7 bases at J; junction bases unmatched: 9. Germline lookup yields CDR1 SGHRS and CDR2 YFSETQ. CDR3 DNA sequence: TGCGCCAGCAGGCCCCCGGGACAGCTCAATTCACCCCTCCACTTT. This translates into CASRPPGQLNSPLHF.

V is TRBV29-1 and J is TRBJ1-2; TRBD1 agrees at 9 bases. The J segment lost 2 bases and the V segment lost 6 bases, leaving 10 bases of the junction unmatched. Germline CDR1 and CDR2: SQVTM and ANQGSEA. CDR3 length: 15 amino acids. CDR3 sequence: CSVPGTGPSNYGYTF. The CDR3, as DNA: TGCAGCGTGCCCGGGACAGGGCCGTCAAACTATGGCTACACCTTC.

The genes are TRBV5-4 and TRBJ2-1; the D gene is possibly TRBD1 (5 bases). With 2 bases removed from V and 0 bases from J, the gap between germline ends came to 9 bases. The CDR3 length is 15 residues. Germline V gives CDR1 SGHNT, CDR2 YYREEE (reference sequence). The CDR3 is CASSLGHLSYNEQFF. For the CDR3, the DNA is TGTGCCAGCAGCTTAGGACACCTCTCCTACAATGAGCAGTTCTTC.

The chain recombines TRBV9 with TRBJ2-5, with D unclear. CDR3 length equals 12 residues. V lost 0 bases, J lost 4 bases, and 4 bases lay in between. Germline values: CDR1 SGDLS, CDR2 YYNGEE. The CDR3 spells CASSVAGETQYF. DNA for the CDR3: TGTGCCAGCAGCGTAGCCGGAGAGACCCAGTACTTC. Based on the CDR3 plus reference TRBV9 and TRBJ2-5, the full variable domain is DSGVTQTPKHLITATGQRVTLRCSPRSGDLSVYWYQQSLDQGLQFLIQYYNGEERAKGNILERFSAQQFPDLHSELNLSSLELGDSALYFCASSVAGETQYFGPGTRLLVL.